Listed below are T cell receptor beta chains from one sample, sequenced in a study of human T cells and chemical hapten exposure. In TCRdb, the RACE reads were re-called with MiXCR into one record per CDR3 protein. The table lists some 81,000 distinct CDR3 sequences, 11% of them singletons. The material sequenced was whole blood, taken in connection with sensitization to the hapten diphenylcyclopropenone (DPC). Receptors were obtained from a man between 18 and 35 years old with alopecia areata. Some clones in this sample may be carry-over from other donors' samples. Both conserved end residues are part of each CDR3. D genes are given only for firm matches. A clone size is listed for some rows: how often the clone was seen (once, few, many), or a class if it is expanded.

clone_size,j_call,v_call,d_call,cdr3_aa,cdr3_nt
few,TRBJ2-2,TRBV6-1,NA,CASSGPRAPGELFF,TGTGCCAGCAGTGGACCCCGGGCCCCCGGGGAGCTGTTTTTT
few,TRBJ2-5,TRBV6-2/TRBV6-3,NA,CASRGRYQETQYF,TGTGCCAGCAGGGGACGGTACCAAGAGACCCAGTACTTC
many,TRBJ2-7,TRBV7-3,TRBD1,CASSSAGGPYEQYF,TGTGCCAGCAGCTCCGCAGGGGGCCCCTACGAGCAGTACTTC
NA,TRBJ2-5,TRBV7-2,TRBD2,CASSFYLADSGETQYF,TGTGCCAGCAGCTTTTATCTAGCGGATAGCGGTGAGACCCAGTACTTC
NA,TRBJ2-1,TRBV18,NA,CASSPGSSYNEQFF,TGTGCCAGCTCACCTGGGTCCTCCTACAATGAGCAGTTCTTC
many,TRBJ2-1,TRBV29-1,NA,CSLGKGNEQFF,TGCAGCCTCGGAAAGGGGAATGAGCAGTTCTTC
few,TRBJ2-3,TRBV6-4,TRBD2,CASSDGGTSGADTQYF,TGTGCCAGCAGTGACGGCGGGACTAGCGGGGCAGATACGCAGTATTTT
few,TRBJ2-7,TRBV28,TRBD1,CASSLSGQGTREQYF,TGTGCCAGCAGTTTGTCTGGACAGGGAACGCGGGAGCAGTACTTC
few,TRBJ2-6,TRBV28,NA,CASSYGGSGANVLTF,TGTGCCAGCAGCTACGGTGGATCTGGGGCCAACGTCCTGACTTTC
once,TRBJ2-4,TRBV7-2,NA,CASSFYRGPNIQYF,TGTGCCAGCAGCTTTTACCGGGGGCCGAACATTCAGTACTTC
NA,TRBJ1-1,TRBV28,TRBD1,CASRSINAPGTGESKVAFF,TGTGCCAGCAGATCCATTAATGCGCCCGGGACAGGGGAATCAAAGGTAGCTTTCTTT
many,TRBJ2-7,TRBV12-3/TRBV12-4,NA,CASSLQGKYEQYF,TGTGCCAGCAGTTTGCAGGGGAAATACGAGCAGTACTTC